Each of the 27 T cell receptor beta chains below was sequenced from the same sample in a study of T-cell memory formation after mild COVID-19. In TCRdb, the 5' RACE reads were re-called with MiXCR into one record per CDR3 protein. The sample shows 350,000 to 500,000 distinct CDR3 sequences, more than 15% of them seen only once. The specimen sequenced was PBMCs or a T cell subset sorted from them (not recorded which). These receptors came from a man between 18 and 35 years old who had mild COVID-19 (a few samples of this study predate the infection). Cell type and time point are not known.

The rearrangement joins TRBV20-1 to TRBJ2-2; no firm D call. The CDR3 contains 14 residues. V lost 5 bases and J lost 0, with 10 bases in between. CDR1 is DFQATT, CDR2 SNEGSKA, per germline (reference sequence). The CDR3 DNA reads as TGCAGTGCTTACACCCTCGCGAACACCGGGGAGCTGTTTTTT. As protein: CSAYTLANTGELFF.

This clonotype has only a few counts. CDR3 DNA: TGTGCCAGCAGCCTCCCGGGACAGGGGGTGACACCCCTCCACTTT. This gives the protein CASSLPGQGVTPLHF. This sequence joins TRBV11-2 and TRBJ1-6, with 11 bases aligning to TRBD1. The J segment lost 11 bases and the V segment lost 5 bases, leaving 8 bases of the junction unmatched. The CDR3 runs 15 residues. Germline V gene lookup returns CDR1 SGHAT and CDR2 FQNNGV.

This clonotype has ten or more counts. This chain joins TRBV15 and TRBJ1-2; D is undetermined. The length of the CDR3 is 12 residues. V was trimmed by 0 bases and J by 4 bases, leaving 3 bases between them. The germline CDR1 and CDR2 sequences are LNHNV and YYDKDF (reference sequence). CDR3 sequence (DNA): TGTGCCACCAGCAGAGATTCCTATGGCTACACCTTC. Its translation: CATSRDSYGYTF.

The chain recombines TRBV7-2 with TRBJ2-7, with D uncertain. V lost 5 bases, J lost 6 bases, and 14 bases lay in between. CDR3 length equals 13 residues. From germline, CDR1 is SGHTA and CDR2 FQGNSA. CDR3 region: CASSPDGPVEQYF. The CDR3, as DNA: TGTGCCAGCAGCCCCGACGGTCCGGTCGAGCAGTACTTC.

This clonotype was detected a few times. The J gene is TRBJ2-3, the V gene TRBV29-1; D is possibly TRBD1 (5 bases). Trimming removed 4 bases at V and 3 bases at J, with 11 bases between. CDR1 and CDR2 (germline): SQVTM, ANQGSEA. The CDR3 loop spans 13 amino acids. CDR3 sequence reads: CSVAGYETDTQYF. The CDR3 coding sequence is TGCAGCGTTGCAGGGTACGAAACAGATACGCAGTATTTT.

In its sample, this clonotype was seen a few times. The rearrangement links TRBV27 to TRBJ2-7, with 13 bases that match TRBD2. The CDR3 totals 16 residues. The V segment lost 6 bases and the J segment 5 bases; nucleotides outside the gene matches: 10. The germline V gene encodes CDR1 MNHEY and CDR2 SMNVEV (reference sequence). CDR3 DNA: TGTGCCAGCAGCCCCCTACTAGCGGGGGGGCACAACGAGCAGTACGTC. Translation gives CASSPLLAGGHNEQYV.

This clonotype came up a few times. The V call is TRBV12-3 or TRBV12-4, the J call TRBJ2-5; the D gene could be TRBD1 or TRBD2 (5 bases each). V dropped 3 bases and J dropped 6 bases, with 14 bases sitting between them. The CDR3 sequence is 14 residues long. CDR3 nucleotides: TGTGCCAGCAGTTTGGGGCCGTTCGGGAAGACCCAGTACTTC. Translation: CASSLGPFGKTQYF.

CDR3 sequence (DNA): TGTGCCAGCAGTCCAGACGGGGTCCGATACACCTTC. This encodes CASSPDGVRYTF. The chain links TRBV28 to TRBJ1-2, with no clear D. V was shortened by 5 bases and J by 11 bases, with 15 bases between the two germline ends. There are 12 residues in the CDR3. Per germline, CDR1 MDHEN and CDR2 SYDVKM.

This clonotype was counted a few times. This chain joins TRBV20-1 and TRBJ2-1, with D hard to call. Germline V gene lookup returns CDR1 DFQATT and CDR2 SNEGSKA (reference sequence). V shed 0 bases and J shed 7 bases, with 10 bases lying between them. The length of the CDR3 is 13 residues. The CDR3 region has the DNA TGCAGTGCTAGAGATCGACGGATTAATGAGCAGTTCTTC. Protein product: CSARDRRINEQFF.

The V call is TRBV12-3 or TRBV12-4, the J call TRBJ1-1, with D uncertain. The germline V and J ends were trimmed by 5 bases and 8 bases, with 12 bases remaining between them. This CDR3 contains 12 residues. In DNA, the CDR3 is TGTGCCAGCAGTATGGCCCTGAGGGAAGCTTTCTTT. Translating gives CASSMALREAFF.

The rearrangement links TRBV4-1 to TRBJ1-5; tentatively, D is TRBD1 (5 bases). The CDR3 has 13 amino acids. Trimming stripped 1 base from V and 9 bases from J, with 10 bases between. Germline CDR1 MGHRA, CDR2 YSYEKL. CDR3 residues: CASSQATGLPQHF. CDR3 DNA sequence: TGCGCCAGCAGCCAAGCCACGGGGCTGCCCCAGCATTTT.

The table lists this clonotype with many counts. This rearrangement joins TRBV15 to TRBJ2-7, with a possible D match to TRBD1 (6 bases). This CDR3 is built from 15 residues. Germline loops: CDR1 LNHNV, CDR2 YYDKDF (reference sequence). V was clipped by 1 base and J by 0 bases, with 10 bases between them. The DNA for the CDR3 is TGTGCCACCAGCAGAGCCGGGACATTCTCCTACGAGCAGTACTTC. Translation gives CATSRAGTFSYEQYF.

The chain joins TRBV3-1 to TRBJ2-1; D remains ambiguous. V lost 1 base and J lost 7, with 8 bases in between. Germline V gene sequence: CDR1 LGHDT, CDR2 YNNKEL (reference sequence). CDR3 length: 13 residues. CDR3 DNA sequence: TGTGCCAGCAGCCAAGGTGCGCCAAATGAGCAGTTCTTC. This codes for CASSQGAPNEQFF.

The chain recombines TRBV6-4 with TRBJ2-7, with 8 nucleotides matching TRBD1. This CDR3 spans 14 amino acids. CDR1 is MRHNA and CDR2 is SNTAGT in the germline V gene. Unmatched junction bases numbered 9, after V lost 7 bases and J lost 4 bases. This CDR3 reads CASIITGTGYEQYV. The CDR3, as DNA: TGTGCCAGCATCATAACCGGGACAGGATACGAGCAGTACGTC.

This clonotype was observed a handful of times. The chain is built from TRBV11-2 and TRBJ1-1; TRBD1 might be the D (5 bases). Germline CDR1 and CDR2: SGHAT and FQNNGV. This CDR3 contains 12 residues. Trimming removed 5 bases at V and 10 bases at J, with 14 bases between. CDR3 coding DNA: TGTGCCAGCAGCACTCAGGGAGTGGGAGCTTTCTTT. Amino acid sequence: CASSTQGVGAFF.

The chain combines TRBV7-2 with TRBJ1-4; D possibly corresponds to TRBD1 (6 bases). This CDR3 spans 16 amino acids. Trimming stripped 4 bases from V and 5 bases from J, with 17 bases between. Germline values: CDR1 SGHTA, CDR2 FQGNSA. The CDR3 here is CASSSRPTGINEKLFF. The CDR3 DNA reads TGTGCCAGCAGCTCCAGGCCAACAGGGATAAATGAAAAACTGTTTTTT.

There are many counts of this clonotype. This chain uses TRBV5-1 with TRBJ1-3; D gene uncertain. CDR1 and CDR2 from the germline V gene are SGHRS and YFSETQ. This CDR3 is built from 16 residues. Trimming stripped 2 bases from V and 4 bases from J, with 16 bases between. DNA for the CDR3: TGCGCCAGCAGCTTTAGCCAGGACTCGTCCGGAAACACCATATATTTT. Translated, it gives CASSFSQDSSGNTIYF.

This clonotype has only a few counts. V and J are TRBV6-5 and TRBJ1-1; D perhaps matches TRBD1 (5 bases). V was shortened by 4 bases and J by 3 bases, with 15 bases between the two germline ends. Germline V gives CDR1 MNHEY, CDR2 SVGAGI. The CDR3 length is 15 residues. CDR3 in DNA: TGTGCCAGCAGTTCCCCGCAGGGCGGTTACACTGAAGCTTTCTTT. This gives the protein CASSSPQGGYTEAFF.

The rearrangement links TRBV4-1 to TRBJ2-3; 12 bases are a match to TRBD2. This CDR3 is 17 amino acids long. With 3 bases clipped from V and 2 bases from J, the junction kept 6 bases outside the gene matches. Looked up from germline, CDR1 is MGHRA and CDR2 is YSYEKL. The CDR3 reads CASSQSTSGGSTDTQYF. CDR3 coding DNA: TGCGCCAGCAGCCAGTCGACTAGCGGGGGCTCCACAGATACGCAGTATTTT.

V gene TRBV7-9 combines with J gene TRBJ1-2; D is unresolved. Between the trimmed V and J ends, which lost 2 bases and 2 bases, there was a span of 12 bases. CDR1 is SEHNR and CDR2 is FQNEAQ in the germline V gene (reference sequence). The CDR3 has 15 amino acids. The CDR3 reads CASSLLGLKNYGYTF. The CDR3 region has the DNA TGTGCCAGCAGCTTACTGGGGTTAAAGAACTATGGCTACACCTTC.

Only a few counts were recorded for this clonotype. This rearrangement joins TRBV27 to TRBJ1-5; D might be TRBD1 (5 bases). The germline CDR1 and CDR2 sequences are MNHEY and SMNVEV (reference sequence). The V gene lost 3 bases and the J gene lost 3 bases, with 9 bases spanning the gap. The CDR3 contains 14 residues. CDR3 coding DNA: TGTGCCAGCAGTTTTGACAGAGACAATCAGCCCCAGCATTTT. Translated, it gives CASSFDRDNQPQHF.

The sample holds a few counts of this clonotype. The chain uses TRBV3-1 and TRBJ2-5, with 7 bases aligning to TRBD1. The V and J ends lost 4 bases and 7 bases, in that order; junction bases with no gene match: 15. The CDR3 sequence is 16 residues long. Germline V gene data show CDR1 as LGHDT and CDR2 as YNNKEL (reference sequence). Written as DNA, the CDR3 is TGTGCCAGCAGCCTTAGGAGACTTCGGGACAGAGGGACCCAGTACTTC. It specifies CASSLRRLRDRGTQYF.

The chain links TRBV4-2 to TRBJ2-1; weak D call: TRBD1 (6 bases). This CDR3 contains 13 residues. The germline gives CDR1 LGHNA, CDR2 YNFKEQ. The V end lost 7 bases, the J end lost 1 base, and 8 bases lay between the germline ends. The CDR3: CASTQGSYNEQFF. The CDR3 coding sequence is TGTGCCAGCACCCAGGGGTCCTACAATGAGCAGTTCTTC.

This clonotype was counted between two and nine times. This chain links TRBV7-7 with TRBJ2-7, with D perhaps matching TRBD1 (5 bases). Germline loops: CDR1 SSHAT, CDR2 FNYEAQ (reference sequence). Trimming stripped 5 bases from V and 0 bases from J, with 11 bases between. The CDR3 is 14 residues long. DNA for the CDR3: TGTGCCAGCAGCCCCGCCGACAGCTCCTACGAGCAGTACTTC. Translated, it gives CASSPADSSYEQYF.

In DNA, the CDR3 is TGTGCCAGCAGCTCCGCGACAGGGGGAGGCTACACCTTC. Amino acids: CASSSATGGGYTF. The chain combines TRBV7-9 with TRBJ1-2, with 9 bases identical to TRBD1. Germline lookup yields CDR1 SEHNR and CDR2 FQNEAQ (reference sequence). V lost 4 bases to trimming and J lost 8 bases; unmatched junction nucleotides: 5. There are 13 residues in the CDR3.

A few counts support this clonotype. The rearrangement uses TRBV12-3 or TRBV12-4 and TRBJ2-5; a possible D gene is TRBD1 (5 bases). V lost 5 bases and J lost 4, with 11 bases in between. CDR3 length: 13 residues. The DNA for the CDR3 is TGTGCCAGCAGTCCCACCCAGGGAGAGACCCAGTACTTC. This encodes CASSPTQGETQYF.

This clonotype came up a few times. This chain links TRBV7-9 with TRBJ2-7; possibly TRBD1 for D (6 bases). The CDR3 consists of 16 residues. Trimming cost V 4 bases and J 3 bases, with 19 bases left between them. Germline CDR1 SEHNR, CDR2 FQNEAQ (reference sequence). CDR3 region: CASSSDHRDKIYEQYF. In DNA form, the CDR3 reads TGTGCCAGCAGCTCAGACCACAGGGACAAGATCTACGAGCAGTACTTC.